What follows is one TCR beta chain and its context. Its matching antigen is unknown. The data belong to a study of shared clonotypes between healthy human individuals. Points from the study as a whole: Generation of non-shared clonotypes was less probable than generation of clonotypes shared by all four donors. Naive subsets usually exceeded memory subsets in estimated richness.

Recent vaccinations or acute infections were absent in the healthy HIV-negative adult donors. This table comes from immunoSEQ multiplex PCR, and its TCRdb copy is limited to in-frame clones, with some not included. The sample yields some 1.5 million clones, nearly 99% seen once. Trimming pared 3 bases from V and 7 bases from J, leaving 21 bases between. The CDR3 is made up of 16 amino acids. In germline, CDR1 is MGHDK, CDR2 SYGVNS. The genes are TRBV25-1 and TRBJ1-2, with D possibly being TRBD1 (5 bases). Sequenced input: naive CD4+ T cells sorted from blood. The sample's subset: CD45RA+ positively selected. The receptor comes from a young man in good health. The CDR3 spells CASSDPQGRLLSGYTF. The CDR3 DNA reads as TGTGCCAGCAGTGACCCCCAGGGACGGCTCCTGAGTGGCTACACCTTC.